The clone carrying this T cell receptor beta chain was recorded a few times. As yet, its antigen is unknown. The data originate from a study of beta chain features in type 1 diabetes. Study observations and caveats: TCRB CDR3s from Type 1 diabetes patients were moderately but significantly shorter in all four CD4+ subsets. The influence of HLA type on TCRB rearrangement stayed undetermined. Fewer junction insertions and more nucleotide deletions appeared in type 1 diabetes patients.

Staining for CD45RO/CCR7/CD25/CD127/CD95/CD27 allowed sorting of CD4+ naive, central memory, regulatory and stem cell-like memory cells. The entirety of the isolated RNA underwent reverse transcription, so expressed TCRB transcripts were sequenced. The assay was immunoSEQ multiplex PCR, and TCRdb's table has in-frame clones only and misses some. The table records about 360,000 clones, roughly 12% of them present only once. The CDR3 is made up of 14 amino acids. CDR1 is GTSNPN, CDR2 SVGIG, per germline (reference sequence). Deletions cut 4 bases from V and 9 bases from J, with 21 bases between. The sequenced sample consisted of naive CD4+ T cells from blood. The receptor was isolated from a woman aged 18-29 years with type 1 diabetes. This sequence joins TRBV30 and TRBJ1-1; D gene ambiguous. The CDR3 region has the DNA TGTGCCTGGATCCCTCCCAAGCGGGTCTTGAAAGCTTTCTTT. This sequence encodes CAWIPPKRVLKAFF.